The 28 T cell receptor beta chains given below trace back to one sample, sequenced in a study of regulatory T cells in long-lasting Graves disease. Arm-PCR of CDR3 regions and iRepertoire HTBI primers were used to build TCR beta libraries. TCRdb ran MiXCR on the multiplex PCR reads and lists one entry per CDR3 protein. Here the sample spans about 220,000 distinct CDR3 sequences, 18% being singletons. Time point here: newly diagnosed GD, antithyroid drugs for less than 3 months. PBMC-derived RNA was used for the TCR library. This sample comprised peripheral blood mononuclear cells (PBMCs), obtained at new diagnosis, from a patient treated with antithyroid drugs. The receptors were sampled from a female donor with Graves disease.

This clonotype came up many times. This chain uses TRBV28 with TRBJ2-7; 11 bases line up with TRBD2. The CDR3 has 13 residues. Unmatched junction bases numbered 2, after V lost 7 bases and J lost 3 bases. Germline CDR1 and CDR2: MDHEN and SYDVKM. The CDR3 nucleotides are TGTGCCAGCATCGGGACTAGCGGCTACGAGCAGTACTTC. This translates into CASIGTSGYEQYF.

J is TRBJ1-2 and V is TRBV6-2 or TRBV6-3, with D unclear. V gave up 1 base and J gave up 10 bases, with 16 bases separating them. The CDR3 loop spans 14 amino acids. Looked up from germline, CDR1 is MNHEY and CDR2 is SVGEGT. The CDR3 sequence is CASSYLMGTSVYTF. Written as DNA, the CDR3 is TGTGCCAGCAGTTACTTGATGGGCACCTCGGTCTACACCTTC.

The sample holds many counts of this clonotype. The conserved closing phenylalanine or tryptophan is absent in this CDR3, likely reflecting a read error. The V and J genes are TRBV28 and TRBJ2-7; D call uncertain. Germline values: CDR1 MDHEN, CDR2 SYDVKM. The CDR3 has 15 residues. The ends were cut back, 2 bases at V and 0 bases at J, with 11 bases in the middle. CDR3 in amino acids: CASSLGLRNSYEQYS. For the CDR3, the DNA is TGTGCCAGCAGTTTAGGTCTGAGGAACTCCTACGAGCAGTACTCC.

This clonotype was detected many times. The chain carries TRBV5-6 and TRBJ1-1; D remains unclear. Germline lookup yields CDR1 SGHDT and CDR2 YYEEEE. The CDR3 has 16 residues. The V end was cut by 0 bases, the J end by 4 bases, with 16 bases between. The CDR3 loop reads CASSLGPSGYGTEAFF. DNA of the CDR3: TGTGCCAGCAGCTTGGGCCCATCGGGATACGGCACTGAAGCTTTCTTT.

In regard to this clonotype: Just one base apart from a much larger clone, this may be a read error. V is TRBV28 and J is TRBJ2-1; a weak D match, TRBD1 (5 bases). The CDR3 totals 14 residues. The germline gives CDR1 MDHEN, CDR2 SYDVKM. Trimming shortened V by 7 bases and J by 4 bases, and 14 bases separated the two germline ends. The CDR3 loop is CASTWGQKYNEQFF. The CDR3 DNA reads TGTGCCAGCACGTGGGGCCAGAAATACAATGAGCAGTTCTTC. Full variable domain (outside the CDR3, taken from reference TRBV28 and TRBJ2-1): DVKVTQSSRYLVKRTGEKVFLECVQDMDHENMFWYRQDPGLGLRLIYFSYDVKMKEKGDIPEGYSVSREKKERFSLILESASTNQTSMYLCASTWGQKYNEQFFGPGTRLTVL.

As DNA, the CDR3 is TGTGCCAGCTCACCAACAGGGCCTGGCGGCAATCAGCCCCAGCATTTT. Translated: CASSPTGPGGNQPQHF. The chain has TRBV18 and TRBJ1-5; D may be TRBD1 (6 bases). Looked up from germline, CDR1 is KGHSH and CDR2 is LQKENI. CDR3 length: 16 amino acids. V was shortened by 2 bases and J by 2 bases, with 13 bases between the two germline ends. Supplemented by reference TRBV18 and TRBJ1-5, the full variable domain reads NAGVMQNPRHLVRRRGQEARLRCSPMKGHSHVYWYRQLPEEGLKFMVYLQKENIIDESGMPKERFSAEFPKEGPSILRIQQVVRGDSAAYFCASSPTGPGGNQPQHFGDGTRLSIL.

As to this clonotype: A read error is possible here, since a much larger clone lies one base away. The chain couples TRBV7-3 to TRBJ2-3; 10 positions match TRBD2. After removal of 5 bases from V and 2 bases from J, the junction contained 7 bases not matched to a gene. The CDR3 length is 16 residues. Germline V gene lookup returns CDR1 SGHTA and CDR2 FQGTGA. CDR3 sequence: CASSRTSGLPTDTQYF. The CDR3 nucleotides are TGTGCCAGCAGCCGGACTAGCGGTCTACCCACAGATACGCAGTATTTT.

This clonotype was counted many times. The chain recombines TRBV7-3 with TRBJ2-3; 13 bases match TRBD2. Germline V gives CDR1 SGHTA, CDR2 FQGTGA. V was clipped by 6 bases and J by 6 bases; unmatched bases: 9. CDR3 length: 16 amino acids. The CDR3 DNA is TGTGCCAGCAGATATGGGACTAGCGGGGCAAGTGATACGCAGTATTTT. This gives the protein CASRYGTSGASDTQYF.

About this clonotype: Possible read error: a much larger clone is one base away. The CDR3 DNA reads as TGTGCCAGCAGCGTCGGACGGAGATCTGGAAACACCATATATTTT. Its protein product is CASSVGRRSGNTIYF. V is TRBV7-8 and J is TRBJ1-3; D gene unclear. The V end was cut by 5 bases, the J end by 1 base, with 12 bases between. The V gene's germline CDR1 is SGHVS and CDR2 FQNEAQ. The CDR3 spans 15 residues.

The J gene is TRBJ2-2, the V gene TRBV27, with D possibly being TRBD1 or TRBD2 (6 bases each). V dropped 4 bases and J dropped 8 bases, with 20 bases sitting between them. The CDR3 extends over 16 amino acids. CDR1 MNHEY and CDR2 SMNVEV come from the germline V gene (reference sequence). DNA for the CDR3: TGTGCCAGCAGTTCCTCGGGGGCGCGCTCGGCTGGGGAGCTGTTTTTT. Residues: CASSSSGARSAGELFF.

This clonotype was counted once. The J gene is TRBJ2-7, the V gene TRBV20-1, with D possibly being TRBD2 (5 bases). Between the trimmed V and J ends, which lost 3 bases and 7 bases, there was a span of 13 bases. Germline assignment: CDR1 DFQATT and CDR2 SNEGSKA (reference sequence). The CDR3 is made up of 12 amino acids. The CDR3 nucleotides read TGCAGTGCTAGGGAACGGGGTTGGGAGCAGTACTTC. Its translation is CSARERGWEQYF.

This clonotype was detected only a few times. Since a much larger clone is just one base distant, this may be a read error. The chain links TRBV20-1 to TRBJ2-7, with a tentative D call TRBD2 (5 bases). Looked up from germline, CDR1 is DFQATT and CDR2 is SNEGSKA (reference sequence). The CDR3 covers 12 residues. CDR3 DNA: TGCAGTGCTATGAGGGCCCAATACGAGCAGTGCTTC. Residues: CSAMRAQYEQCF.

With respect to this clonotype: A much larger clone lies a single base off, so this may be a read error. V is TRBV3-1 and J is TRBJ2-1; the match to TRBD2 covers 12 bases. The CDR3 spans 16 residues. The V gene's germline CDR1 is LGHDT and CDR2 YNNKEL (reference sequence). The trim removed 5 bases at V and 7 bases at J, leaving 9 bases unmatched. CDR3 sequence: CASSVPTSGSKNEQFF. The CDR3 nucleotides read TGTGCCAGCAGCGTCCCGACTAGCGGGAGTAAGAATGAGCAGTTCTTC.

Ten or more counts support this clonotype. The rearrangement uses TRBV5-1 and TRBJ1-3; 10 bases match TRBD1. The CDR3 totals 15 residues. After removal of 4 bases from V and 2 bases from J, the junction contained 3 bases not matched to a gene. Germline V gene sequence: CDR1 SGHRS, CDR2 YFSETQ. Written as DNA, the CDR3 is TGCGCCAGCAGCCGGGACAGGGGTGCTGGAAACACCATATATTTT. Protein: CASSRDRGAGNTIYF.

This rearrangement joins TRBV19 to TRBJ1-1; D not resolved. The CDR3 is made up of 11 amino acids. Germline V gene data show CDR1 as LNHDA and CDR2 as SQIVND (reference sequence). The V end lost 8 bases, the J end lost 4 bases, and 8 bases lay between the germline ends. CDR3 sequence: CASPGPTEAFF. The CDR3 DNA sequence: TGTGCCAGTCCGGGCCCCACTGAAGCTTTCTTT.

The table lists this clonotype with a few counts. The rearrangement links TRBV7-8 to TRBJ2-3; tentative D call: TRBD1 (5 bases). Trimming took off 2 bases at V and 6 bases at J, with 15 bases between the two ends. The CDR3 is made up of 15 amino acids. CDR1 is SGHVS and CDR2 is FQNEAQ in the germline V gene. Here the CDR3 reads CASSLLAGNADTQYF. The CDR3 DNA sequence: TGTGCCAGCAGCTTACTGGCAGGGAATGCGGATACGCAGTATTTT. The whole variable domain, filled in from reference TRBV7-8 and TRBJ2-3, reads GAGVSQSPRYKVAKRGQDVALRCDPISGHVSLFWYQQALGQGPEFLTYFQNEAQLDKSGLPSDRFFAERPEGSVSTLKIQRTQQEDSAVYLCASSLLAGNADTQYFGPGTRLTVL.

The table lists this clonotype with many counts. The chain couples TRBV19 to TRBJ1-4; D is perhaps TRBD1 (6 bases). This CDR3 spans 16 amino acids. Trimming pared 8 bases from V and 7 bases from J, leaving 23 bases between. The germline V gene has CDR1 LNHDA and CDR2 SQIVND (reference sequence). CDR3 sequence: CASLTTSGKGGEKLFF. CDR3 in DNA: TGTGCCAGTCTAACCACTTCAGGGAAGGGGGGTGAAAAACTGTTTTTT.

This clonotype appeared many times. This chain connects TRBV30 to TRBJ1-3, with D perhaps TRBD1 (5 bases). Germline V gene sequence: CDR1 GTSNPN, CDR2 SVGIG (reference sequence). The V end was cut by 2 bases, the J end by 3 bases, with 11 bases between. The CDR3 spans 14 residues. The CDR3 region is CAWSYGAGGNTIYF. CDR3 DNA sequence: TGTGCCTGGAGTTACGGGGCCGGTGGAAACACCATATATTTT.

In its sample, this clonotype was seen many times. The genes are TRBV6-5 and TRBJ1-1; 8 nucleotides line up with TRBD1. V was pared by 4 bases and J by 5 bases, with 6 bases of the junction left unmatched. Germline assignment: CDR1 MNHEY and CDR2 SVGAGI. This CDR3 is 14 amino acids long. The chain's CDR3 is CASSWDRSRTEAFF. CDR3 sequence (DNA): TGTGCCAGCAGTTGGGACAGGAGTAGGACTGAAGCTTTCTTT.

This clonotype was detected ten times or more. The V and J genes are TRBV12-3 or TRBV12-4 and TRBJ1-1, with 8 bases that match TRBD1. Germline trimming cut 6 bases from V and 1 base from J; bases unmatched to any gene: 4. The CDR3 loop spans 14 amino acids. CDR3 region: CASRRTGRNTEAFF. The DNA for the CDR3 is TGTGCCAGCAGGCGGACAGGGAGGAACACTGAAGCTTTCTTT.

This clonotype was detected many times. The rearrangement uses TRBV5-8 and TRBJ1-1, with no clear D. Trimming removed 4 bases from V and 8 bases from J, with 15 bases in between. This CDR3 comprises 13 residues. CDR1 is SGHTS, CDR2 YDEGEE, per germline. The CDR3 reads CASSPSRTAEAFF. The CDR3 nucleotides read TGTGCCAGCAGCCCCTCCCGGACCGCAGAAGCTTTCTTT.

This chain joins TRBV7-2 and TRBJ1-3; D gene unclear. CDR1 is SGHTA, CDR2 FQGNSA, per germline. The CDR3 has 15 amino acids. The V gene lost 1 base and the J gene lost 0 bases, with 7 bases spanning the gap. DNA of the CDR3: TGTGCCAGCAGCTTAGATGCAAGCTCTGGAAACACCATATATTTT. This sequence encodes CASSLDASSGNTIYF.

Of note for this clonotype: A far larger clone is one base from this, pointing to a likely read error. The chain carries TRBV7-2 and TRBJ2-3; the match to TRBD2 covers 7 bases. The CDR3 consists of 15 residues. Per the germline V gene, CDR1 is SGHTA and CDR2 is FQGNSA. V gave up 6 bases and J gave up 0 bases; unmatched junction bases: 6. CDR3 sequence reads: CASSEASGSTDTQYF. CDR3 in DNA: TGTGCCAGCAGTGAGGCTAGCGGAAGCACAGATACGCAGTATTTT.

This clonotype was counted many times. The junction and the germline gene differ at one end; a read error may be behind it. The chain combines TRBV7-7 with TRBJ2-5; D tentatively fits TRBD1 or TRBD2 (5 bases each). The CDR3 length is 14 residues. Germline V lookup: CDR1 SSHAT, CDR2 FNYEAQ (reference sequence). The CDR3 nucleotides are TGTGCTAGCAGCTCCTTGGGGGTTCAAGAGACCCAGTACTTC. It translates to CASSSLGVQETQYF.

This clonotype was counted only a few times. The rearrangement uses TRBV11-1 and TRBJ2-3; 10 positions match TRBD2. Germline CDR1 reads SGHAT; CDR2 reads FQDESV (reference sequence). This CDR3 is built from 18 residues. Losses at the gene ends were 5 bases for V and 0 bases for J; bases not matched to a gene: 11. CDR3 residues: CASSATSGDYLSTDTQYF. The CDR3, as DNA: TGTGCCAGCAGCGCCACTAGCGGGGATTACCTTAGCACAGATACGCAGTATTTT.

This clonotype was picked up a small number of times. The rearrangement joins TRBV6-2 or TRBV6-3 to TRBJ1-4; D not certain. Germline lookup yields CDR1 MNHEY and CDR2 SVGEGT. Between the trimmed V and J ends, which lost 5 bases and 8 bases, there was a span of 24 bases. This CDR3 has 17 amino acids. The CDR3 DNA is TGTGCCAGCAGTCGGGCGGTCTTCGGGCCGCGAAGGGAAAAACTGTTTTTT. Its protein product is CASSRAVFGPRREKLFF.

This clonotype was recorded many times. V is TRBV4-1 and J is TRBJ2-3, with D perhaps matching TRBD2 (5 bases). Germline values: CDR1 MGHRA, CDR2 YSYEKL. The ends were cut back, 4 bases at V and 2 bases at J, with 13 bases in the middle. This CDR3 comprises 15 residues. In DNA form, the CDR3 reads TGCGCCAGCAGCCGCGGGTGGGAGTCCACAGATACGCAGTATTTT. Protein: CASSRGWESTDTQYF.

This clonotype was seen more than once but under ten times. The chain's CDR3 is CASSSFGTPRAKNIQYF. The CDR3 nucleotides are TGTGCCAGCAGTTCGTTCGGGACACCCAGAGCCAAAAACATTCAGTACTTC. This chain links TRBV6-2 or TRBV6-3 with TRBJ2-4; a weak D match, TRBD1 (6 bases). Trimming stripped 4 bases from V and 0 bases from J, with 16 bases between. In germline, CDR1 is MNHEY, CDR2 SVGEGT. The CDR3 is made up of 17 amino acids.